This T cell receptor beta chain came from a study of a mutant IDH1 vaccine in newly diagnosed glioma. The wider study: V12 came at week 35, V13 at week 47.

With regard to this clone: The antigen remains unidentified.

Method: immunoSEQ multiplex PCR; TCRdb's copy keeps in-frame clones and lacks some. The table includes over 55,000 clones, roughly 76% detected once. The time point was: week 35, safety follow-up. Every single dose of the vaccine, 300 ug of mutant IDH1 20-mer peptide, came with topical imiquimod. The sample in question was PBMCs, obtained from a glioma patient whose treatment included an IDH1 peptide vaccine. This sequence was found in a man between 40 and 49 years old with glioma.

The CDR3 is CASSLTGGEWDTQYF. CDR3 sequence (DNA): TGCGCCAGCAGCTTGACAGGGGGCGAGTGGGATACGCAGTATTTT. The rearrangement links TRBV5-1 to TRBJ2-3, with 9 bases aligning to TRBD1. Germline trimming cut 1 base from V and 6 bases from J; bases unmatched to any gene: 6. The CDR3 is made up of 15 amino acids. CDR1 and CDR2 from the germline V gene are SGHRS and YFSETQ. Full variable domain (missing parts from reference TRBV5-1 and TRBJ2-3): KAGVTQTPRYLIKTRGQQVTLSCSPISGHRSVSWYQQTPGQGLQFLFEYFSETQRNKGNFPGRFSGRQFSNSRSEMNVSTLELGDSALYLCASSLTGGEWDTQYFGPGTRLTVL.